Included here is one TCR beta chain sequence, with context. This sample was taken from a study of blood T cell repertoires in COVID-19. Repertoires were generated with immunoSEQ multiplex PCR, while TCRdb's copy carries only in-frame clones and drops some. The table lists 250,000 to 300,000 clones, around nine tenths of them singletons, with over 10% in the top ten. The sequenced sample was peripheral blood. This clonotype originated in a woman between 65 and 79 years old with COVID-19, enrolled during active disease.

The DNA for the CDR3 is TGTGCCAGCACCCGACTACAGGGTATCACTGAAGCTTTCTTT. Protein product: CASTRLQGITEAFF. The chain combines TRBV6-5 with TRBJ1-1, with D possibly matching TRBD1 (6 bases). Trimming removed 7 bases from V and 4 bases from J, with 16 bases in between. The CDR3 spans 14 residues. CDR1 and CDR2 (germline): MNHEY, SVGAGI.